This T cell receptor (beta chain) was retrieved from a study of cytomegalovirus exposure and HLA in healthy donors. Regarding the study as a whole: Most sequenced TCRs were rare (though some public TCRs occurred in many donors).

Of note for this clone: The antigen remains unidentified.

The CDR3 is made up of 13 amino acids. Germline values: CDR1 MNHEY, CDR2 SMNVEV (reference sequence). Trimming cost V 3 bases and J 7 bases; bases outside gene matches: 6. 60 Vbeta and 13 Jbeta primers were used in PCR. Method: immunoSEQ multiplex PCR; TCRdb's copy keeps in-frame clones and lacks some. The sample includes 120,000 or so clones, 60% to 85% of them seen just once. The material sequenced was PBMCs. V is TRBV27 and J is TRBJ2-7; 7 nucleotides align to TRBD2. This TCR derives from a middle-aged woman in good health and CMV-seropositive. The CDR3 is CASSFEPGGEQYF. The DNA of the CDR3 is TGTGCCAGCAGTTTTGAGCCCGGGGGGGAGCAGTACTTC.